A single sample gave rise to the 9 T cell receptor beta chains below, sequenced in a study of T cells in Graves' hyperthyroidism and ophthalmopathy. Amplification of TCR beta CDR3 regions was performed using RNA transcripts as template. The HTBI primer set was used in a first-round RT-PCR of the TCR CDR3. Using its own MiXCR run on the multiplex PCR reads, TCRdb lists one record per CDR3 protein. This sample has fewer than 650,000 distinct CDR3 sequences, with over 12% found just once. Sequencing was carried out using blood. These receptor sequences come from a woman between 18 and 30 years old with Graves' ophthalmopathy.

This clonotype came up many times. This CDR3 is CASSFPLDWNEQFF. The CDR3 nucleotides read TGTGCCAGCAGCTTCCCCTTGGACTGGAATGAGCAGTTCTTC. The V gene is TRBV7-8, the J gene TRBJ2-1; tentative D call: TRBD2 (5 bases). The germline V and J ends were trimmed by 3 bases and 7 bases, with 13 bases remaining between them. The germline CDR1 and CDR2 sequences are SGHVS and FQNEAQ. The CDR3 has 14 amino acids.

This clonotype was seen ten or more times. The rearrangement joins TRBV12-3 or TRBV12-4 to TRBJ2-2; no clear D. The CDR3 covers 15 residues. V lost 6 bases and J 0 bases, leaving 11 bases between the germline ends. The CDR3 region is CASRVTGANTGELFF. As DNA, the CDR3 is TGTGCCAGCAGGGTAACGGGCGCGAACACCGGGGAGCTGTTTTTT.

This clonotype was observed many times. The chain has TRBV3-2 and TRBJ1-5. TRBV3-2 is a pseudogene locus. The CDR3 has 15 residues. The CDR3: CASSQDPAENQPQHF. DNA for the CDR3: TGTGCCAGCAGCCAAGATCCGGCAGAGAATCAGCCCCAGCATTTT.

With respect to this clonotype: A much larger clone differs by one base, so this may be a read error. The chain is built from TRBV20-1 and TRBJ2-5, with 9 bases lining up with TRBD2. Germline loops: CDR1 DFQATT, CDR2 SNEGSKA (reference sequence). The CDR3 loop spans 16 amino acids. Trimming took 1 base from V and 2 from J; bases not matched to a gene: 8. The CDR3 region has the DNA TGCAGTGCTAGAGCCCTAGCGGGATGGGCACAAGAGACCCAGTACTTC. The encoded protein is CSARALAGWAQETQYF.

In this sample, this clonotype turned up many times. This chain links TRBV15 with TRBJ2-7; no firm D call. Trimming took 1 base from V and 0 from J, leaving 19 bases between them. CDR1 and CDR2 from the germline V gene are LNHNV and YYDKDF (reference sequence). This CDR3 is built from 18 residues. The CDR3 region has the DNA TGTGCCACCAGCAGAGTTGTGGGCAGAACGATCAGCTCCTACGAGCAGTACTTC. Protein product: CATSRVVGRTISSYEQYF.

This clonotype turned up a few times. The chain links TRBV28 to TRBJ1-4, with 9 nucleotides matching TRBD1. With V trimmed by 4 bases and J by 7 bases, 7 bases remained unmatched. In germline, CDR1 is MDHEN, CDR2 SYDVKM. The CDR3 has 15 amino acids. The CDR3 spells CASSSTTGGGEKLFF. The CDR3 region has the DNA TGTGCCAGCAGTTCAACCACAGGGGGCGGTGAAAAACTGTTTTTT.

The rearrangement uses TRBV20-1 and TRBJ2-5, with 7 bases fitting TRBD1. The junction had 9 bases not matched to a gene; V was cut back by 0 bases and J by 5 bases. The CDR3 extends over 15 amino acids. CDR1 and CDR2 (germline): DFQATT, SNEGSKA (reference sequence). Here the CDR3 reads CSARDLVGGRETQYF. The CDR3 DNA sequence: TGCAGTGCTAGAGATCTGGTAGGGGGCAGGGAGACCCAGTACTTC.

This clonotype was detected ten times or more. The chain joins TRBV18 to TRBJ1-2; no clear D gene. Per the germline V gene, CDR1 is KGHSH and CDR2 is LQKENI. The V gene lost 6 bases and the J gene lost 4 bases, with 12 bases spanning the gap. This CDR3 region has 13 residues. CDR3 loop: CASSPDGIYGYTF. CDR3 sequence (DNA): TGTGCCAGCTCGCCGGACGGAATCTATGGCTACACCTTC.

This clonotype was detected only a few times. V is TRBV3-1 and J is TRBJ2-3; D unclear. Germline assignment: CDR1 LGHDT and CDR2 YNNKEL (reference sequence). Trimming stripped 0 bases from V and 7 bases from J, with 5 bases between. The CDR3 length is 12 residues. The CDR3 loop reads CASSQDGNTQYF. The DNA for the CDR3 is TGTGCCAGCAGCCAAGATGGGAATACGCAGTATTTT.